The 14 T cell receptor beta chains given below trace back to one sample, sequenced in a study of T cells in women clearing cervical HPV infection. Measured with immunoSEQ multiplex PCR; TCRdb has only the in-frame clones, and not every one. This table lists around 12,000 clones. The material sequenced was blood buffy coat. These receptor sequences come from a woman between 18 and 75 years old with a cervical HPV16 infection that either progressed to CIN3+ or cleared (not recorded which).

Regarding this clone: The missing CDR3 end, 3 residues past where the read stops, is filled in from the germline J gene. The gene calls are TRBV19 and TRBJ2-2; 11 positions agree with TRBD2. The junction had 8 bases not matched to a gene; V was cut back by 9 bases and J by 5 bases. In germline, CDR1 is LNHDA, CDR2 SQIVND (reference sequence). The CDR3 is made up of 15 amino acids. This CDR3 is CASRVAGGRTGELFF. The covered CDR3 bases are TGTGCCAGCCGAGTAGCGGGGGGGCGAACCGGGGAG.

A word on this clone: The read stops 3 residues short of the end of the CDR3; the missing end is completed from the germline J gene. V usage is TRBV5-1 and J usage is TRBJ2-7; a possible D gene is TRBD1 (6 bases). Germline assignment: CDR1 SGHRS and CDR2 YFSETQ. With 0 bases removed from V and 0 bases from J, the gap between germline ends came to 10 bases. The CDR3 is 15 amino acids. CDR3 residues: CASSLAGASSYEQYF. CDR3 bases read: TGCGCCAGCAGCTTGGCAGGGGCCAGCTCCTACGAG. The variable domain in full, with the rest retrieved from reference TRBV5-1 and TRBJ2-7, is KAGVTQTPRYLIKTRGQQVTLSCSPISGHRSVSWYQQTPGQGLQFLFEYFSETQRNKGNFPGRFSGRQFSNSRSEMNVSTLELGDSALYLCASSLAGASSYEQYFGPGTRLTVT.

On this clone: The read ends 3 residues before the CDR3 terminus; that terminus is restored from the germline J gene. The V gene is TRBV12-3 or TRBV12-4, the J gene TRBJ2-7; 7 bases match TRBD2. With 4 bases clipped from V and 2 bases from J, the junction kept 2 bases outside the gene matches. CDR3 length: 13 amino acids. This CDR3 reads CASSSGRAYEQYF. Partial CDR3 DNA: TGTGCCAGCAGTTCAGGGAGGGCCTACGAG.

Concerning this clone: The CDR3 end falls 3 residues outside the read, so it is completed with the germline J gene. This chain uses TRBV18 with TRBJ2-1; 7 nucleotides match TRBD1. The V gene's germline CDR1 is KGHSH and CDR2 LQKENI. After removal of 2 bases from V and 3 bases from J, the junction contained 7 bases not matched to a gene. The CDR3 loop spans 16 amino acids. This CDR3 reads CASSPDTGAGYNEQFF. The covered CDR3 bases are TGTGCCAGCTCACCAGATACAGGGGCGGGCTACAATGAG.

This clone is called medium-sized based on its frequency. The CDR3 is cut off 3 residues early in the read; its end comes from the germline J gene. This rearrangement joins TRBV18 to TRBJ1-4; D is unresolved. The CDR3 is 15 residues long. The ends were cut back, 3 bases at V and 6 bases at J, with 14 bases in the middle. CDR1 is KGHSH and CDR2 is LQKENI in the germline V gene. CDR3 in amino acids: CASSPREAVDEKLFF. Incomplete CDR3 DNA: TGTGCCAGCTCACCTAGAGAGGCGGTCGATGAAAAA. Drawing the rest from reference TRBV18 and TRBJ1-4, the complete variable domain is NAGVMQNPRHLVRRRGQEARLRCSPMKGHSHVYWYRQLPEEGLKFMVYLQKENIIDESGMPKERFSAEFPKEGPSILRIQQVVRGDSAAYFCASSPREAVDEKLFFGSGTQLSVL.

As concerns this clone: The sequenced fragment ends 3 residues before the CDR3 boundary, so the rest is inferred from the germline J gene. This chain uses TRBV2 with TRBJ1-2; D is possibly TRBD1 (5 bases). The CDR3 loop spans 14 amino acids. From germline, CDR1 is SNHLY and CDR2 FYNNEI. With 4 bases removed from V and 7 bases from J, the gap between germline ends came to 16 bases. CDR3 region: CASSVGPAHGGYTF. CDR3 DNA (partial): TGTGCCAGCAGTGTGGGGCCGGCCCATGGTGGC.

For this clone: The sequenced fragment ends 3 residues before the CDR3 boundary, so the rest is inferred from the germline J gene. The chain joins TRBV7-2 to TRBJ2-1, with 11 bases lining up with TRBD2. J gave up 3 bases and V 8 bases, and 6 bases lay outside the gene matches. Per germline, CDR1 SGHTA and CDR2 FQGNSA. This CDR3 has 15 amino acids. CDR3: CASASSGGHYNEQFF. The part of the CDR3 DNA that was read is TGTGCCAGCGCCTCTAGCGGGGGGCACTACAATGAG.

CDR3 in amino acids: CAMLDRAGVWETQYF. Incomplete CDR3 DNA: TGTGCCATGCTGGACAGGGCTGGGGTGTGGGAGACC. The rearrangement links TRBV6-2 or TRBV6-3 to TRBJ2-5; 8 bases fit TRBD1. Sequencing ends 3 residues short of the CDR3 end; the germline J gene provides the rest. Germline loops: CDR1 MNHEY, CDR2 SVGEGT. J gave up 5 bases and V 10 bases, and 15 bases lay outside the gene matches. This CDR3 spans 15 amino acids.

Points on this clone: The read stops 3 residues short of the end of the CDR3; the missing end is completed from the germline J gene. The V gene is TRBV7-9, the J gene TRBJ1-2; TRBD1 is a possible D gene (5 bases). The germline V gene has CDR1 SEHNR and CDR2 FQNEAQ (reference sequence). The CDR3 length is 13 residues. CDR3 DNA (partial): TGTGCCAGCAGCTTAGTGGTGACAGATACC. Translation: CASSLVVTDT. The full CDR3 is CASSLVVTDTYTF.

Regarding this clone: The read terminates 3 residues ahead of where the CDR3 ends, so the germline J gene completes it. The chain couples TRBV7-3 to TRBJ1-6, with D uncertain. The CDR3 totals 13 residues. V was shortened by 5 bases and J by 7 bases, with 9 bases between the two germline ends. Germline CDR1 SGHTA, CDR2 FQGTGA. The CDR3 protein is CASSPKRNSPLHF. The CDR3 DNA, read in part, is TGTGCCAGCAGCCCGAAGAGGAATTCACCC.

Comment on this clone: With the read ending 3 residues before the CDR3 end, the germline J gene is used to fill in that end. The chain carries TRBV5-1 and TRBJ2-5; 14 bases are a match to TRBD2. The germline V gene has CDR1 SGHRS and CDR2 YFSETQ. V lost 4 bases, J lost 5 bases, and 10 bases stayed unmatched. The CDR3 has 17 residues. CDR3 protein: CASSPGLAGGQGETQYF. CDR3 DNA (partial): TGCGCCAGCAGCCCAGGACTAGCGGGGGGCCAGGGGGAGACC.

As for this clone: Sequencing ends 3 residues short of the CDR3 end; the germline J gene provides the rest. This chain links TRBV7-2 with TRBJ1-1, with 7 bases identical to TRBD1. The CDR3 extends over 14 amino acids. In germline, CDR1 is SGHTA, CDR2 FQGNSA. With 3 bases clipped from V and 4 bases from J, the junction kept 5 bases outside the gene matches. The sequenced CDR3 bases are TGTGCCAGCAGCTTTCGACAGGGCGGCACTGAA. Encoded protein: CASSFRQGGTE. The full CDR3 protein is CASSFRQGGTEAFF.

Remarks on this clone: The CDR3 is cut off 3 residues early in the read; its end comes from the germline J gene. The V and J genes are TRBV29-1 and TRBJ2-5; 8 positions match TRBD1. This CDR3 is built from 13 residues. Looked up from germline, CDR1 is SQVTM and CDR2 is ANQGSEA. V was clipped by 6 bases and J by 1 base; unmatched bases: 4. The CDR3 is CSVVTGGQETQYF. CDR3 bases read: TGCAGCGTCGTTACAGGGGGCCAAGAGACC.

Turning to this clone: The read terminates 3 residues before the CDR3 end, so the remaining end is supplied by the germline J gene. The chain links TRBV5-5 to TRBJ1-1; a weak D match, TRBD1 (6 bases). The germline gives CDR1 SGHKS, CDR2 YYEKEE (reference sequence). The CDR3 spans 14 residues. Trimming pared 0 bases from V and 1 base from J, leaving 7 bases between. The CDR3: CASSLDRANTEAFF. CDR3 bases read: TGTGCCAGCAGCTTGGACAGGGCGAACACTGAA.